This T cell receptor (beta chain) was identified in a study of CD8+ T cells in alopecia areata. Study observations and caveats: Alopecia totalis/universalis scalp especially showed more expanded CD8+ clones than normal scalp.

Germline V lookup: CDR1 MGHDK, CDR2 SYGVNS. V lost 4 bases and J lost 6, with 7 bases in between. The CDR3 has 12 residues. Points on this clone: Its antigen is not identified.

Alopecia areata patients provided lesional scalp punch biopsies and peripheral blood, both collected for the study. RNA extraction was followed by reverse transcription into cDNA, which acted as the sequencing template. Generated by immunoSEQ multiplex PCR, the TCRdb table keeps only in-frame clones and is missing some. The repertoire holds over 150,000 clones, with more than 60% as singletons. This material consisted of CD4+ T cells sorted from blood, taken at week 0. The rearrangement joins TRBV25-1 to TRBJ2-4; D not certain. The clonotype originates from a human donor with alopecia areata. Written as DNA, the CDR3 is TGTGCCAGCAGTGCACTTGGAAACATTCAGTACTTC. Encoded protein: CASSALGNIQYF.